These 27 T cell receptor beta chains were all obtained from the same sample, sequenced in a study of early T cells in non-severe SARS-CoV-2 infection. MiXCR, run by TCRdb on the 5' RACE reads, gives a single entry per CDR3 protein. The sample holds around 80,000 distinct CDR3 sequences, approximately 13% seen once. The sample comprised whole blood. These receptors all come from an adult who was a healthcare worker with PCR-confirmed SARS-CoV-2 infection or an uninfected control (not recorded which).

The chain joins TRBV7-9 to TRBJ2-5, with D possibly TRBD2 on 6 matching bases. From germline, CDR1 is SEHNR and CDR2 FQNEAQ (reference sequence). The ends were cut back, 4 bases at V and 4 bases at J, with 13 bases in the middle. The CDR3 is 14 amino acids. The CDR3 sequence is CASSSSSAGETQYF. The DNA for the CDR3 is TGTGCCAGCAGCTCCTCTAGCGCAGGAGAGACCCAGTACTTC.

This clonotype was counted a few times. This chain connects TRBV7-8 to TRBJ2-1, with 15 bases lining up with TRBD2. Germline trimming cut 2 bases from V and 6 bases from J; bases unmatched to any gene: 5. The CDR3 contains 17 residues. CDR1 and CDR2 from the germline V gene are SGHVS and FQNEAQ. The CDR3 DNA follows: TGTGCCAGCAGCTTACCAGAGGGACTAGCGGGGGGCAATGAGCAGTTCTTC. As protein: CASSLPEGLAGGNEQFF.

The table lists this clonotype with a few counts. This rearrangement joins TRBV18 to TRBJ2-2; D ambiguous. The CDR3 loop spans 15 amino acids. V lost 1 base and J lost 4, with 10 bases in between. Germline assignment: CDR1 KGHSH and CDR2 LQKENI. Written as DNA, the CDR3 is TGTGCCAGCTCACCACAGGTCACGTTCACCGGGGAGCTGTTTTTT. It codes for CASSPQVTFTGELFF. Based on the CDR3 plus reference TRBV18 and TRBJ2-2, the full variable domain is NAGVMQNPRHLVRRRGQEARLRCSPMKGHSHVYWYRQLPEEGLKFMVYLQKENIIDESGMPKERFSAEFPKEGPSILRIQQVVRGDSAAYFCASSPQVTFTGELFFGEGSRLTVL.

This clonotype has ten or more counts. The chain carries TRBV20-1 and TRBJ2-7, with TRBD2 matching 12 bases. Looked up from germline, CDR1 is DFQATT and CDR2 is SNEGSKA (reference sequence). The CDR3 covers 13 residues. V was pared by 8 bases and J by 4 bases, with 6 bases of the junction left unmatched. CDR3 in amino acids: CSSRTSGNYEQYF. DNA for the CDR3: TGCAGTTCTCGGACTAGCGGGAATTACGAGCAGTACTTC.

This clonotype was counted between two and nine times. The rearrangement links TRBV7-6 to TRBJ2-1; D ambiguous. The CDR3 is 14 residues long. V dropped 1 base and J dropped 9 bases, with 13 bases sitting between them. The germline CDR1 and CDR2 sequences are SGHVS and FNYEAQ. CDR3: CASSLEGSPTEQFF. As DNA, the CDR3 is TGTGCCAGCAGCTTAGAGGGTAGCCCGACTGAGCAGTTCTTC.

This clonotype was picked up a small number of times. The chain employs TRBV5-1 and TRBJ2-7; D may be TRBD2 (6 bases). Trimming pared 3 bases from V and 7 bases from J, leaving 23 bases between. The CDR3 covers 16 residues. Germline V gives CDR1 SGHRS, CDR2 YFSETQ. CDR3: CASSSTPGLDRGEQYF. The CDR3 bases are TGCGCCAGCAGCTCAACTCCGGGACTGGACCGGGGGGAGCAGTACTTC.

In its sample, this clonotype was seen many times. This sequence joins TRBV7-9 and TRBJ2-7; D gene unclear. The CDR3 totals 11 residues. Germline V gives CDR1 SEHNR, CDR2 FQNEAQ (reference sequence). With 6 bases removed from V and 5 bases from J, the gap between germline ends came to 8 bases. The DNA for the CDR3 is TGTGCCAGCAGACGCATCCACGAGCAGTACTTC. Its protein is CASRRIHEQYF.

This clonotype was seen once. V is TRBV5-1 and J is TRBJ2-1; the match to TRBD1 covers 10 bases. Looked up from germline, CDR1 is SGHRS and CDR2 is YFSETQ. The CDR3 is 15 residues long. The V gene end was trimmed by 4 bases and the J gene end by 8 bases; junction bases not matched to a gene: 9. The CDR3 nucleotides are TGCGCCAGCAGCCCCACCGGGACAGGGGCGGATGAGCAGTTCTTC. Translated, it gives CASSPTGTGADEQFF.

The V call is TRBV24-1, the J call TRBJ2-2; 7 bases line up with TRBD1. The CDR3 is 13 residues long. Germline V lookup: CDR1 KGHDR, CDR2 SFDVKD. The trim removed 9 bases at V and 5 bases at J, leaving 5 bases unmatched. The CDR3 protein is CATGKQGTGELFF. In DNA form, the CDR3 reads TGTGCCACCGGAAAACAGGGGACCGGGGAGCTGTTTTTT.

The chain carries TRBV18 and TRBJ2-1, with 8 bases aligning to TRBD2. J was trimmed by 7 bases and V by 3 bases; bases with no gene match: 14. CDR1 KGHSH and CDR2 LQKENI come from the germline V gene. This CDR3 is 17 amino acids long. CDR3 in amino acids: CASSPPGGNSVRNEQFF. In nucleotides, the CDR3 is TGTGCCAGCTCACCTCCGGGGGGGAACTCAGTTCGGAATGAGCAGTTCTTC.

This clonotype was found many times. The V and J genes are TRBV20-1 and TRBJ2-5, with 8 bases aligning to TRBD2. Germline V CDR1 and CDR2: DFQATT, SNEGSKA (reference sequence). The length of the CDR3 is 14 residues. Losses at the gene ends were 0 bases for V and 4 bases for J; bases not matched to a gene: 4. The CDR3 is CSARDIAGLETQYF. The CDR3 DNA reads as TGCAGTGCTAGAGACATAGCGGGATTAGAGACCCAGTACTTC.

The chain is built from TRBV19 and TRBJ1-5, with D possibly TRBD1 on 5 matching bases. CDR3 length: 15 amino acids. V was shortened by 3 bases and J by 0 bases, with 9 bases between the two germline ends. Germline V gives CDR1 LNHDA, CDR2 SQIVND (reference sequence). The CDR3 sequence is CASSMGTDSNQPQHF. In nucleotides, the CDR3 is TGTGCCAGTAGTATGGGGACGGATAGCAATCAGCCCCAGCATTTT.

Only a few counts were recorded for this clonotype. V and J are TRBV10-3 and TRBJ1-2; 10 nucleotides agree with TRBD1. CDR1 is ENHRY, CDR2 SYGVKD, per germline. The CDR3 length is 13 residues. V was pared by 8 bases and J by 2 bases, with 2 bases of the junction left unmatched. As DNA, the CDR3 is TGTGCCATCGGACAGGGGGAAAACTATGGCTACACCTTC. The encoded protein is CAIGQGENYGYTF.

This clonotype occurred many times. The chain recombines TRBV12-3 or TRBV12-4 with TRBJ1-1; maybe TRBD1 (5 bases). CDR3 size: 16 residues. V was shortened by 5 bases and J by 5 bases, with 21 bases between the two germline ends. CDR3 in DNA: TGTGCCAGCAGTCCCTCCGACGCCAGGGTAAAAACTGAAGCTTTCTTT. Translated, it gives CASSPSDARVKTEAFF.

This clonotype was counted many times. This sequence joins TRBV20-1 and TRBJ1-5; D gene uncertain. The germline V gene encodes CDR1 DFQATT and CDR2 SNEGSKA (reference sequence). The germline V and J ends were trimmed by 0 bases and 3 bases, with 12 bases remaining between them. The CDR3 length is 15 residues. Written as DNA, the CDR3 is TGCAGTGCTAGAGATCGGTCGCTTTACAATCAGCCCCAGCATTTT. The encoded protein is CSARDRSLYNQPQHF.

This sequence joins TRBV7-2 and TRBJ2-2; D is perhaps TRBD2 (5 bases). The V end was cut by 5 bases, the J end by 0 bases, with 16 bases between. Germline V CDR1 and CDR2: SGHTA, FQGNSA. The CDR3 covers 17 residues. The CDR3 loop reads CASSPLSGETNTGELFF. The CDR3 DNA follows: TGTGCCAGCAGCCCTCTCTCCGGGGAGACGAACACCGGGGAGCTGTTTTTT.

The chain recombines TRBV12-3 or TRBV12-4 with TRBJ2-3; D unclear. This CDR3 has 12 residues. Trimming removed 5 bases at V and 5 bases at J, with 8 bases between. The CDR3 loop is CASSPVKDTQYF. The CDR3 DNA is TGTGCCAGCAGTCCCGTCAAAGATACGCAGTATTTT.

This clonotype was picked up a small number of times. The chain employs TRBV5-1 and TRBJ2-7; 7 bases map to TRBD1. The V and J ends lost 0 bases and 3 bases, in that order; junction bases with no gene match: 6. Per the germline V gene, CDR1 is SGHRS and CDR2 is YFSETQ. The CDR3 loop spans 15 amino acids. Here the CDR3 reads CASSLALGQNYEQYF. In DNA, the CDR3 is TGCGCCAGCAGCTTGGCCCTGGGACAGAACTACGAGCAGTACTTC. The whole variable domain, remainder taken from reference TRBV5-1 and TRBJ2-7, is KAGVTQTPRYLIKTRGQQVTLSCSPISGHRSVSWYQQTPGQGLQFLFEYFSETQRNKGNFPGRFSGRQFSNSRSEMNVSTLELGDSALYLCASSLALGQNYEQYFGPGTRLTVT.

This clonotype was observed many times. This chain connects TRBV18 to TRBJ2-7, with 8 nucleotides matching TRBD1. J gave up 0 bases and V 6 bases, and 7 bases lay outside the gene matches. The CDR3 consists of 15 residues. The V gene's germline CDR1 is KGHSH and CDR2 LQKENI. The CDR3 coding sequence is TGTGCCAGCTCTCCAGGGACAGGCAGCTCCTACGAGCAGTACTTC. Amino acid sequence: CASSPGTGSSYEQYF. The full variable domain, its missing parts supplied by reference TRBV18 and TRBJ2-7, is NAGVMQNPRHLVRRRGQEARLRCSPMKGHSHVYWYRQLPEEGLKFMVYLQKENIIDESGMPKERFSAEFPKEGPSILRIQQVVRGDSAAYFCASSPGTGSSYEQYFGPGTRLTVT.

This clonotype was seen more than once but under ten times. The chain couples TRBV7-2 to TRBJ2-3; 7 positions match TRBD1. With 2 bases clipped from V and 11 bases from J, the junction kept 4 bases outside the gene matches. The germline CDR1 and CDR2 sequences are SGHTA and FQGNSA. The CDR3 length is 12 residues. This CDR3 reads CASSLRGRGQYF. The CDR3 DNA reads as TGTGCCAGCAGCTTAAGGGGGCGCGGGCAGTATTTT.

The V call is TRBV3-1, the J call TRBJ2-7; D call uncertain. The CDR3 is 14 amino acids. With 0 bases removed from V and 3 bases from J, the gap between germline ends came to 9 bases. Germline V gene data show CDR1 as LGHDT and CDR2 as YNNKEL (reference sequence). The CDR3 nucleotides read TGTGCCAGCAGCCAAGATAATGGCGGCTACGAGCAGTACTTC. This sequence encodes CASSQDNGGYEQYF.

This chain connects TRBV20-1 to TRBJ1-5; unclear D gene. The CDR3 runs to 15 residues. Trimming left V 3 bases short and J 4 bases short, with 16 bases between. Germline CDR1 and CDR2: DFQATT and SNEGSKA (reference sequence). The CDR3 nucleotides are TGCAGTGCTAGCTCCGGAGTAGCGGGGAATCAGCCCCAGCATTTT. Its protein is CSASSGVAGNQPQHF.

This clonotype was detected a few times. The J gene is TRBJ2-3, the V gene TRBV15; D remains unclear. Germline-derived CDR1 and CDR2 are LNHNV and YYDKDF (reference sequence). CDR3 length equals 15 residues. V gave up 0 bases and J gave up 3 bases, with 10 bases separating them. The DNA of the CDR3 is TGTGCCACCAGCAGAGATGTTCCGTTGACAGATACGCAGTATTTT. This translates into CATSRDVPLTDTQYF. The variable domain in full, with the rest retrieved from reference TRBV15 and TRBJ2-3, is DAMVIQNPRYQVTQFGKPVTLSCSQTLNHNVMYWYQQKSSQAPKLLFHYYDKDFNNEADTPDNFQSRRPNTSFCFLDIRSPGLGDTAMYLCATSRDVPLTDTQYFGPGTRLTVL.

The chain carries TRBV3-1 and TRBJ2-5; D tentatively reads TRBD1 or TRBD2 (6 bases each). The CDR3 spans 12 residues. Germline V gene lookup returns CDR1 LGHDT and CDR2 YNNKEL (reference sequence). Trimming pared 8 bases from V and 4 bases from J, leaving 11 bases between. The CDR3 DNA reads as TGTGCCAGCTCACAGGGAGGAGAGACCCAGTACTTC. Its translation is CASSQGGETQYF.

V is TRBV7-7 and J is TRBJ2-3; D is unclear. Trimming took 1 base from V and 6 from J, leaving 8 bases between them. Germline V lookup: CDR1 SSHAT, CDR2 FNYEAQ (reference sequence). The CDR3 covers 13 residues. DNA of the CDR3: TGTGCCAGCAGCTTAGTAGTGAGCGATACGCAGTATTTT. Translation: CASSLVVSDTQYF. The full variable domain, rest sourced from reference TRBV7-7 and TRBJ2-3, is GAGVSQSPRYKVTKRGQDVTLRCDPISSHATLYWYQQALGQGPEFLTYFNYEAQPDKSGLPSDRFSAERPEGSISTLTIQRTEQRDSAMYRCASSLVVSDTQYFGPGTRLTVL.

CDR3 DNA sequence: TGTGCCAGCAGCTTGGTCCGACAGGGGCTCCCTTCGCCCCAGCATTTT. It yields the protein CASSLVRQGLPSPQHF. This chain joins TRBV7-9 and TRBJ1-5, with TRBD1 matching 8 bases. This CDR3 contains 16 residues. V was pared by 3 bases and J by 9 bases, with 13 bases of the junction left unmatched. Germline V gives CDR1 SEHNR, CDR2 FQNEAQ (reference sequence).

This clonotype appeared many times. This chain links TRBV29-1 with TRBJ2-1; 7 positions match TRBD1. Looked up from germline, CDR1 is SQVTM and CDR2 is ANQGSEA. This CDR3 comprises 15 residues. The trim removed 5 bases at V and 4 bases at J, leaving 11 bases unmatched. The CDR3 loop reads CSVYLPGQKYNEQFF. In DNA form, the CDR3 reads TGCAGCGTTTACCTACCGGGACAGAAATACAATGAGCAGTTCTTC.